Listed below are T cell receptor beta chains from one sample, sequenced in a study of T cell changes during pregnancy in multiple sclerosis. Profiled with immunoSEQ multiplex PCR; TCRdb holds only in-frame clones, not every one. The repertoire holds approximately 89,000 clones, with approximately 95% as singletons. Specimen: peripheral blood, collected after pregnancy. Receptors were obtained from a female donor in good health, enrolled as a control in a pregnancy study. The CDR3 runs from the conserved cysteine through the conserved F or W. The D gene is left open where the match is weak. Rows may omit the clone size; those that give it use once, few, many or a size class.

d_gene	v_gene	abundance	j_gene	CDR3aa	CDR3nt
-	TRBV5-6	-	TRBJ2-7	CASSPRRDLSYEQYF	TGTGCCAGCAGCCCCCGGCGGGACCTCTCCTACGAGCAGTACTTC
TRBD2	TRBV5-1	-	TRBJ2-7	CASTDLAGAAHEQYF	TGCGCCAGCACTGACTTAGCGGGAGCCGCCCACGAGCAGTACTTC
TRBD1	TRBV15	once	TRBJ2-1	CATSRERQGIVDEQFF	TGTGCCACCAGCAGAGAACGACAGGGAATTGTGGATGAGCAGTTCTTC
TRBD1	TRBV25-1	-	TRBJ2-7	CASSEGRTGRTYEQYF	TGTGCCAGCAGTGAGGGGAGGACAGGGAGAACCTACGAGCAGTACTTC
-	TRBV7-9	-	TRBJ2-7	CASSLVFGGKAEQYF	TGTGCCAGCAGCTTAGTTTTCGGGGGTAAGGCCGAGCAGTACTTC
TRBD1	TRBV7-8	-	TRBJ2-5	CASSYKTGRETQYF	TGTGCCAGCAGCTATAAGACAGGGCGAGAGACCCAGTACTTC
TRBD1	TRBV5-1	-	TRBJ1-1	CASSVQGDTNTEAFF	TGCGCCAGCAGTGTTCAGGGGGATACGAACACTGAAGCTTTCTTT
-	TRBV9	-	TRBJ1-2	CASSVDSGKAYGYTF	TGTGCCAGCAGCGTAGATTCAGGCAAGGCATATGGCTACACCTTC
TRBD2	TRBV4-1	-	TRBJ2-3	CASSQTGLAGNTQYF	TGCGCCAGCAGCCAAACCGGACTAGCGGGAAACACGCAGTATTTT
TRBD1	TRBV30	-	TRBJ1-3	CAWSRSRTGGAGGNTIYF	TGTGCCTGGAGTAGATCTCGGACAGGCGGCGCGGGAGGAAACACCATATATTTT
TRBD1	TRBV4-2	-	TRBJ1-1	CASSQGDRGELNTEAFF	TGTGCCAGCAGCCAAGGGGACAGGGGAGAATTGAACACTGAAGCTTTCTTT
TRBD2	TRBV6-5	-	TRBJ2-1	CASSSYSGNSYEQFF	TGTGCCAGCAGCTCCTATAGCGGGAATTCCTATGAGCAGTTCTTC
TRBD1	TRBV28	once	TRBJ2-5	CASSPRTGETQYF	TGTGCCAGCAGTCCACGGACAGGGGAGACCCAGTACTTC
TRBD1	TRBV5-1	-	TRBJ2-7	CASSSTGGGSYEQYF	TGCGCCAGCAGCTCGACAGGGGGAGGTTCCTACGAGCAGTACTTC
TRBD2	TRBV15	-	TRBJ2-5	CATSRGDLAGKETQYF	TGTGCCACCAGCAGAGGGGACCTAGCGGGGAAAGAGACCCAGTACTTC
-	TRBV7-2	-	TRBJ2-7	CASSLTGPNGREQYF	TGTGCCAGCAGCCTCACAGGGCCAAACGGTCGAGAGCAGTACTTC
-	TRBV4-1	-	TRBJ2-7	CASSQDEAGLGSYEQYF	TGCGCCAGCAGCCAAGATGAGGCGGGTCTCGGTTCCTACGAGCAGTACTTC
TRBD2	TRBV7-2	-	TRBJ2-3	CASSPGLAGFGTDTQYF	TGTGCCAGCAGCCCGGGACTAGCGGGATTTGGCACAGATACGCAGTATTTT
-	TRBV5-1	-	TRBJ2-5	CASSSSQRRVPETQYF	TGCGCCAGCAGCTCGTCACAGCGGAGGGTTCCAGAGACCCAGTACTTC
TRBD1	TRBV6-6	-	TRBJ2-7	CASSYSGTGYEQYF	TGTGCCAGCAGTTACTCGGGGACAGGGTACGAGCAGTACTTC
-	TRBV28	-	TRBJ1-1	CASSSSRRSPEAFF	TGTGCCAGCAGTTCCTCGAGGCGCTCCCCTGAAGCTTTCTTT
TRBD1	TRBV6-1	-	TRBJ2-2	CASRSTGGAGGELFF	TGTGCCAGCAGAAGTACAGGGGGCGCCGGCGGGGAGCTGTTTTTT
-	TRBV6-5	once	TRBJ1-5	CASSYSAGARQPQHF	TGTGCCAGCAGTTACTCCGCGGGGGCAAGGCAGCCCCAGCATTTT
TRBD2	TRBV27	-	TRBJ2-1	CASSPTSGRYNEQFF	TGTGCCAGCAGTCCCACTAGCGGGAGGTACAATGAGCAGTTCTTC
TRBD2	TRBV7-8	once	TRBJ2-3	CASSRAGGNPDTQYF	TGTGCCAGCAGTCGAGCGGGAGGGAACCCAGATACGCAGTATTTT
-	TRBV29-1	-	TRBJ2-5	CSVDAGYQETQYF	TGCAGCGTTGATGCGGGGTACCAAGAGACCCAGTACTTC